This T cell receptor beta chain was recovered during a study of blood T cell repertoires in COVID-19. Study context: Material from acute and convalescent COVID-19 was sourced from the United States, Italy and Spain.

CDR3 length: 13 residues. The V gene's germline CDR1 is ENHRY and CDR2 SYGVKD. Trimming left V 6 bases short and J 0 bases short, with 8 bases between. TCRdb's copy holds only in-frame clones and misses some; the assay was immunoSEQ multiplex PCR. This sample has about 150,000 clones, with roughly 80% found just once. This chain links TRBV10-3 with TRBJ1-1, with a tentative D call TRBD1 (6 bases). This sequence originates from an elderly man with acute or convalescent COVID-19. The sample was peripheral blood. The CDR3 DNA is TGTGCCATCAGCTGGGACATGAACACTGAAGCTTTCTTT. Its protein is CAISWDMNTEAFF.